One and the same sample provided the 28 T cell receptor beta chains below, sequenced in a study of shared clonotypes between healthy human individuals. Only in-frame clones appear in the TCRdb table, and some are missing; sequencing was by immunoSEQ multiplex PCR. This table has around 430,000 clones, about 85% appearing once. What was sequenced was PBMCs. The receptors shown here come from a woman between 40 and 55 years old in good health. Some clones in this sample may be carry-over from other donors' samples.

As regards this clone: Other DNA sequences within the sample encode an identical CDR3. The rearrangement uses TRBV6-4 and TRBJ1-1; the D is unclear. Germline CDR1 reads MRHNA; CDR2 reads SNTAGT. The CDR3 spans 13 residues. Trimming left V 4 bases short and J 1 base short, with 7 bases between. The CDR3 is CASSADRNTEAFF. CDR3 bases: TGTGCCAGCAGTGCCGACCGGAACACTGAAGCTTTCTTT.

The chain employs TRBV6-5 and TRBJ2-7, with 7 bases matching TRBD1. V was pared by 4 bases and J by 3 bases, with 6 bases of the junction left unmatched. Germline V CDR1 and CDR2: MNHEY, SVGAGI. The CDR3 has 14 amino acids. CDR3 in DNA: TGTGCCAGCAGTTCAGGGGGTGGCGTCTACGAGCAGTACTTC. It codes for CASSSGGGVYEQYF.

This sequence joins TRBV5-1 and TRBJ1-2; the D is unclear. Deletions cut 0 bases from V and 7 bases from J, with 10 bases between. Germline CDR1 is SGHRS and CDR2 is YFSETQ. This CDR3 region has 13 residues. The CDR3 coding sequence is TGCGCCAGCAGCTTGGGTCCGGACGGTGGCTACACCTTC. Encoded protein: CASSLGPDGGYTF.

The V call is TRBV19, the J call TRBJ1-5; 7 bases line up with TRBD1. CDR3 size: 13 residues. Germline CDR1 is LNHDA and CDR2 is SQIVND (reference sequence). J lost 4 bases, V lost 6 bases, and 3 bases had no gene match. CDR3 sequence: CASSLTGNQPQHF. Here the CDR3 DNA reads TGTGCCAGTAGCCTGACAGGGAATCAGCCCCAGCATTTT.

The genes are TRBV29-1 and TRBJ2-1; a weak D match, TRBD2 (6 bases). Looked up from germline, CDR1 is SQVTM and CDR2 is ANQGSEA. The CDR3 spans 16 residues. Trimming took off 3 bases at V and 4 bases at J, with 19 bases between the two ends. The CDR3 DNA sequence: TGCAGCGTTGATCGTAGCGGCTCGGTGGGGTACAATGAGCAGTTCTTC. Protein sequence: CSVDRSGSVGYNEQFF.

The V gene is TRBV6-1, the J gene TRBJ2-1; D is possibly TRBD2 (6 bases). V lost 6 bases and J lost 12, with 15 bases in between. The CDR3 covers 12 residues. From germline, CDR1 is MNHNS and CDR2 SASEGT. CDR3 nucleotides: TGTGCCAGCAGCGGGATTCTAGCGTGGCAGTTCTTC. Residues: CASSGILAWQFF.

V usage is TRBV5-1 and J usage is TRBJ2-6; maybe TRBD1 (6 bases). The CDR3 has 19 residues. CDR1 is SGHRS, CDR2 YFSETQ, per germline. V shed 1 base and J shed 3 bases, with 20 bases lying between them. The CDR3 loop is CASSLRTAQSGSGANVLTF. For the CDR3, the DNA is TGCGCCAGCAGCTTGAGGACAGCCCAGTCGGGGAGTGGGGCCAACGTCCTGACTTTC.

This clone appeared many times. The chain combines TRBV11-3 with TRBJ2-1, with 13 bases lining up with TRBD2. This CDR3 is 16 amino acids long. Germline assignment: CDR1 SGHNT and CDR2 YENEEA. V shed 5 bases and J 10 bases; nucleotides not matched to a gene: 11. CDR3 sequence: CASSGPGTSGTGEQFF. The CDR3 nucleotides read TGTGCCAGCAGCGGGCCCGGGACTAGCGGGACTGGGGAGCAGTTCTTC.

This chain links TRBV15 with TRBJ2-1; possibly TRBD2 for D (7 bases). Trimming cost V 0 bases and J 3 bases, with 15 bases left between them. Germline CDR1 is LNHNV and CDR2 is YYDKDF (reference sequence). CDR3 length equals 17 residues. CDR3 loop: CATSRDLGGGGYNEQFF. CDR3 coding DNA: TGTGCCACCAGCAGAGATCTAGGGGGAGGGGGCTACAATGAGCAGTTCTTC.

The chain carries TRBV7-8 and TRBJ2-7; perhaps TRBD2 as D (5 bases). The CDR3 loop spans 17 amino acids. Germline V gene lookup returns CDR1 SGHVS and CDR2 FQNEAQ. V lost 1 base, J lost 6 bases, and 22 bases lay in between. The CDR3 loop is CASSLVGGPREHGEQYF. The CDR3 DNA reads as TGTGCCAGCAGCTTAGTTGGAGGTCCACGGGAACACGGCGAGCAGTACTTC.

The rearrangement links TRBV7-9 to TRBJ2-3; either TRBD1 or TRBD2 may fit D (5 bases each). CDR1 SEHNR and CDR2 FQNEAQ come from the germline V gene (reference sequence). This CDR3 has 15 residues. Trimming pared 6 bases from V and 0 bases from J, leaving 13 bases between. The CDR3 nucleotides read TGTGCCAGCAGTCTGAGGGGACCGAGCACAGATACGCAGTATTTT. Its protein product is CASSLRGPSTDTQYF.

Ten or more counts support this clone. The V call is TRBV7-9, the J call TRBJ2-3; tentative D call: TRBD2 (6 bases). The CDR3 totals 17 residues. V dropped 1 base and J dropped 5 bases, with 19 bases sitting between them. Germline CDR1 reads SEHNR; CDR2 reads FQNEAQ (reference sequence). The CDR3 is CASSLVTSSTLVDTQYF. CDR3 DNA sequence: TGTGCCAGCAGCTTAGTAACTAGCTCCACGTTAGTAGATACGCAGTATTTT.

This clone was observed a single time. This chain links TRBV2 with TRBJ2-5; 7 bases are a match to TRBD2. The V segment lost 1 base and the J segment 3 bases; nucleotides outside the gene matches: 2. CDR1 is SNHLY, CDR2 FYNNEI, per germline. The CDR3 spans 14 residues. The CDR3 DNA is TGTGCCAGCAGTGAAGGACTAGCCGAAGAGACCCAGTACTTC. Its protein product is CASSEGLAEETQYF.

The chain recombines TRBV18 with TRBJ1-2; D uncertain. The CDR3 contains 13 residues. CDR1 KGHSH and CDR2 LQKENI come from the germline V gene. V was clipped by 3 bases and J by 8 bases, with 13 bases between them. CDR3 region: CASSPGEVRGYTF. CDR3 DNA sequence: TGTGCCAGCTCACCCGGGGAAGTGCGGGGCTACACCTTC.

The chain combines TRBV5-1 with TRBJ1-1, with a weak D call TRBD1 (6 bases). CDR1 SGHRS and CDR2 YFSETQ come from the germline V gene. Between the trimmed V and J ends, which lost 0 bases and 5 bases, there was a span of 14 bases. The CDR3 sequence is 15 residues long. The CDR3 region is CASSLVRGKRTEAFF. CDR3 DNA: TGCGCCAGCAGCTTGGTCAGGGGAAAGCGTACTGAAGCTTTCTTT.

This rearrangement joins TRBV16 to TRBJ1-4; no clear D gene. Trimming left V 1 base short and J 0 bases short, with 12 bases between. CDR3 size: 17 residues. The germline gives CDR1 KGHSY, CDR2 FQNENV. The CDR3 sequence is CASSQLVRPTTNEKLFF. As DNA, the CDR3 is TGTGCCAGCAGCCAATTGGTGAGACCTACAACTAATGAAAAACTGTTTTTT.

To note about this clone: Other DNA sequences of this sample code for an identical CDR3. The chain couples TRBV28 to TRBJ1-5; D call uncertain. CDR1 is MDHEN, CDR2 SYDVKM, per germline. Trimming removed 3 bases from V and 0 bases from J, with 9 bases in between. The CDR3 has 15 residues. In DNA form, the CDR3 reads TGTGCCAGCAGTTTGACTGGGGATAGCAATCAGCCCCAGCATTTT. Amino acids: CASSLTGDSNQPQHF.

This sequence joins TRBV5-1 and TRBJ2-5; the match to TRBD2 covers 11 bases. The V and J ends lost 3 bases and 3 bases, in that order; junction bases with no gene match: 4. Per the germline V gene, CDR1 is SGHRS and CDR2 is YFSETQ. The CDR3 covers 15 residues. The CDR3 loop reads CASSSMTSGKETQYF. As DNA, the CDR3 is TGCGCCAGCAGCTCAATGACTAGCGGGAAAGAGACCCAGTACTTC.

This rearrangement joins TRBV5-1 to TRBJ1-1; 9 bases map to TRBD1. CDR1 is SGHRS, CDR2 YFSETQ, per germline. V was pared by 3 bases and J by 0 bases, with 6 bases of the junction left unmatched. The CDR3 totals 16 residues. The CDR3 nucleotides are TGCGCCAGCAGCTGGACCGGGACAGGGCTGAACACTGAAGCTTTCTTT. Translated: CASSWTGTGLNTEAFF.

The V gene is TRBV28, the J gene TRBJ1-1; 7 nucleotides line up with TRBD1. Germline V gives CDR1 MDHEN, CDR2 SYDVKM. CDR3 length: 18 amino acids. The J segment lost 4 bases and the V segment lost 1 base, leaving 15 bases of the junction unmatched. This chain's CDR3 is CASSLSGDRPLLGTEAFF. The CDR3 DNA reads as TGTGCCAGCAGTTTATCAGGGGACAGACCCCTTCTGGGCACTGAAGCTTTCTTT.

This clone occurred a few times. This chain links TRBV4-2 with TRBJ2-1; D perhaps matches TRBD2 (5 bases). Germline CDR1 and CDR2: LGHNA and YNFKEQ. The length of the CDR3 is 17 residues. Trimming cost V 5 bases and J 8 bases, with 25 bases left between them. CDR3 sequence reads: CASSSGNPGRLLDEQFF. CDR3 coding DNA: TGTGCCAGCAGCAGCGGAAACCCAGGCCGACTCCTGGATGAGCAGTTCTTC.

The chain employs TRBV7-8 and TRBJ2-2; 7 bases match TRBD2. The V gene's germline CDR1 is SGHVS and CDR2 FQNEAQ. The CDR3 runs 17 residues. J was trimmed by 5 bases and V by 5 bases; bases with no gene match: 14. This CDR3 is CASSGFPQRGGTGELFF. The CDR3 coding sequence is TGTGCCAGCAGCGGGTTTCCGCAGCGGGGAGGGACCGGGGAGCTGTTTTTT.

The chain carries TRBV30 and TRBJ2-5, with D tentatively TRBD1 (6 bases). CDR1 and CDR2 from the germline V gene are GTSNPN and SVGIG (reference sequence). Trimming took off 1 base at V and 4 bases at J, with 10 bases between the two ends. The CDR3 extends over 13 amino acids. CDR3 amino acids: CAWSGQGLETQYF. As DNA, the CDR3 is TGTGCCTGGAGTGGGCAGGGGTTAGAGACCCAGTACTTC.

The gene calls are TRBV4-1 and TRBJ1-4, with 9 bases that match TRBD1. Germline assignment: CDR1 MGHRA and CDR2 YSYEKL. V was pared by 2 bases and J by 8 bases, with 9 bases of the junction left unmatched. This CDR3 region has 16 residues. The CDR3 protein is CASSQPGRDRAEKLFF. CDR3 sequence (DNA): TGCGCCAGCAGCCAACCCGGCCGGGACAGGGCAGAAAAACTGTTTTTT.

A word on this clone: The sample has other DNA sequences that encode this CDR3 too. This chain joins TRBV7-2 and TRBJ2-5; no firm D call. Looked up from germline, CDR1 is SGHTA and CDR2 is FQGNSA. The CDR3 length is 12 residues. The V end lost 5 bases, the J end lost 5 bases, and 9 bases lay between the germline ends. The CDR3 DNA sequence: TGTGCCAGCAGCCTCCTTGGGGAGACCCAGTACTTC. This encodes CASSLLGETQYF.

The genes are TRBV4-1 and TRBJ2-1, with 14 bases aligning to TRBD2. J was trimmed by 8 bases and V by 0 bases; bases with no gene match: 3. Germline values: CDR1 MGHRA, CDR2 YSYEKL. The CDR3 covers 16 residues. The CDR3 loop is CASSQEGLAGEDEQFF. The CDR3 bases are TGCGCCAGCAGCCAAGAGGGACTAGCGGGAGAGGATGAGCAGTTCTTC.

Only a few counts were recorded for this clone. CDR3 region: CASSVLGGTGDFGYTF. The DNA for the CDR3 is TGTGCCAGCAGTGTCCTGGGGGGGACAGGGGACTTTGGCTACACCTTC. The genes are TRBV27 and TRBJ1-2, with 10 positions matching TRBD1. J was trimmed by 7 bases and V by 5 bases; bases with no gene match: 13. CDR3 length: 16 residues. In germline, CDR1 is MNHEY, CDR2 SMNVEV (reference sequence).

This clone was found once. This chain uses TRBV7-2 with TRBJ1-2, with D uncertain. CDR3 length: 14 residues. V gave up 1 base and J gave up 4 bases, with 10 bases separating them. Germline V gene sequence: CDR1 SGHTA, CDR2 FQGNSA. CDR3 bases: TGTGCCAGCAGCTTAGGGCCAGGAGTCTATGGCTACACCTTC. Translating gives CASSLGPGVYGYTF.